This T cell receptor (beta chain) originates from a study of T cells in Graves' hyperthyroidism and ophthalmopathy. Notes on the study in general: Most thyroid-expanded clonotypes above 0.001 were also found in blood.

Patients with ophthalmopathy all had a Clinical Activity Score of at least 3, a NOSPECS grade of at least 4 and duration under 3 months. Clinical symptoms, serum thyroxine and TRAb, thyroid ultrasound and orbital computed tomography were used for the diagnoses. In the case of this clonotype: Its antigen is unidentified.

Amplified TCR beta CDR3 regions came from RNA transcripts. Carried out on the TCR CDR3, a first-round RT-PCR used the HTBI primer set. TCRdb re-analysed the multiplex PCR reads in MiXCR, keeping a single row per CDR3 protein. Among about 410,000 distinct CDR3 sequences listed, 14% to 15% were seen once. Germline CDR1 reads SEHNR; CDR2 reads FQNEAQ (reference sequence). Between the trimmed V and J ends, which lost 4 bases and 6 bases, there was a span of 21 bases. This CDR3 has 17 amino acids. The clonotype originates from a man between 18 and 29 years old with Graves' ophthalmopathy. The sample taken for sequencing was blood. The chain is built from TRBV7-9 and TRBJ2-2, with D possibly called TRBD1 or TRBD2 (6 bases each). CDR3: CASSSPLARGKAGELFF. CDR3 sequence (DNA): TGTGCCAGCAGCTCGCCTCTAGCGAGGGGGAAGGCCGGGGAGCTGTTTTTT.